This record looks at one TCR beta chain sequence and its context. The antigen is unknown. This sample stems from a study of CD8+CD57+ T cells in acquired aplastic anemia. Study overall: Sorted CD4+ and CD8+ cells gave an average of roughly 3.5 ug of DNA. The average read count for CD4+ cells in healthy donors was roughly 10 million.

Study-wide points: Researchers report that about 29 CD8+ CDR3 sequences appeared in both patients and controls. Patients did not significantly differ from controls in CD8+ Simpson's diversity.

TCR beta VDJ and CDR3 profiles were obtained from a genomic DNA template. One entry per CDR3 protein results from TCRdb running MiXCR on the reads. The table lists roughly 160,000 distinct CDR3 sequences, about three fifths of them singletons. The CDR3 is 15 amino acids. Germline V gene data show CDR1 as SEHNR and CDR2 as FQNEAQ (reference sequence). Trimming left V 4 bases short and J 4 bases short, with 16 bases between. The rearrangement uses TRBV7-9 and TRBJ1-2; D unclear. The sequenced sample was sorted CD4+, CD8+, or CD8+CD57+ T cells (not recorded which) from PBMCs. The TCR was taken from a human donor in good health. In DNA form, the CDR3 reads TGTGCCAGCAGCTCGGAGGTAGGGTCAGTCTATGGCTACACCTTC. Amino acids: CASSSEVGSVYGYTF.